Shown below are 28 T cell receptor beta chains from a single sample sequenced in a study of blood T cell repertoires in COVID-19. Libraries were prepared by immunoSEQ multiplex PCR; TCRdb keeps only in-frame clonotypes and omits some of them. The table lists over 250,000 clones, approximately 89% of them singletons. Sequencing used PBMCs or T cells enriched from blood (not recorded which). The receptors shown here come from a woman aged 60-75 years who had recovered from COVID-19.

This rearrangement joins TRBV15 to TRBJ1-2; no clear D gene. The CDR3 is made up of 12 amino acids. Germline loops: CDR1 LNHNV, CDR2 YYDKDF (reference sequence). With 0 bases removed from V and 5 bases from J, the gap between germline ends came to 4 bases. CDR3 sequence reads: CATSRERYGYTF. The CDR3 DNA reads TGTGCCACCAGCAGAGAGAGGTATGGCTACACCTTC.

V usage is TRBV2 and J usage is TRBJ1-2; D perhaps matches TRBD1 (5 bases). The CDR3 extends over 13 amino acids. Deletions cut 7 bases from V and 1 base from J, with 10 bases between. Germline CDR1 SNHLY, CDR2 FYNNEI. In DNA form, the CDR3 reads TGTGCCAGCACGCCCGGGGGTAACTATGGCTACACCTTC. This codes for CASTPGGNYGYTF.

This chain connects TRBV9 to TRBJ2-5, with 10 bases fitting TRBD1. This CDR3 is 15 amino acids long. J lost 3 bases, V lost 3 bases, and 5 bases had no gene match. Germline-derived CDR1 and CDR2 are SGDLS and YYNGEE. Here the CDR3 reads CASSAAGTGEETQYF. CDR3 DNA sequence: TGTGCCAGCAGCGCGGCCGGGACAGGGGAAGAGACCCAGTACTTC.

The V and J genes are TRBV29-1 and TRBJ1-1, with D possibly matching TRBD1 (6 bases). The CDR3 totals 13 residues. V lost 6 bases to trimming and J lost 1 base, with 12 bases between them. Germline lookup yields CDR1 SQVTM and CDR2 ANQGSEA. The CDR3, as DNA: TGCAGCGTACAGGGATGGGGGAACACTGAAGCTTTCTTT. Translated: CSVQGWGNTEAFF.

The V gene is TRBV5-1, the J gene TRBJ2-1; D possibly corresponds to TRBD1 (6 bases). The V and J ends lost 3 bases and 6 bases respectively, with 19 bases between them. Per germline, CDR1 SGHRS and CDR2 YFSETQ. The CDR3 consists of 16 residues. CDR3 residues: CASSSVQGPFGNEQFF. CDR3 in DNA: TGCGCCAGCAGCTCGGTACAGGGCCCATTCGGCAATGAGCAGTTCTTC.

The J gene is TRBJ1-6, the V gene TRBV3-1 (or the pseudogene TRBV3-2), with TRBD1 matching 9 bases. Looked up from germline, CDR1 is LGHDT and CDR2 is YNNKEL (reference sequence). The CDR3 length is 14 residues. V shed 4 bases, J shed 8 bases, and the junction held 3 bases outside the gene matches. The CDR3 DNA follows: TGTGCCAGCAGCCTCCGGGACAGGGATTCACCCCTCCACTTT. It specifies CASSLRDRDSPLHF.

This rearrangement joins TRBV18 to TRBJ1-2; TRBD1 agrees at 8 bases. V lost 0 bases and J lost 4; bases outside the gene matches: 10. The CDR3 is 17 residues long. CDR1 KGHSH and CDR2 LQKENI come from the germline V gene. The CDR3 protein is CASSPPALTGASYGYTF. CDR3 nucleotides: TGTGCCAGCTCACCACCCGCTTTGACAGGGGCTTCCTATGGCTACACCTTC.

This chain connects TRBV6-1 to TRBJ2-1; D is possibly TRBD1 (6 bases). Germline values: CDR1 MNHNS, CDR2 SASEGT. The ends were cut back, 3 bases at V and 0 bases at J, with 15 bases in the middle. The CDR3 loop spans 17 amino acids. The CDR3: CASSDIWGPSSYNEQFF. CDR3 in DNA: TGTGCCAGCAGTGATATATGGGGGCCCAGCTCCTACAATGAGCAGTTCTTC.

Concerning this clone: An end of the junction differs from the germline gene, which may be a read error. The chain employs TRBV2 and TRBJ1-2; D remains ambiguous. CDR1 and CDR2 (germline): SNHLY, FYNNEI. The CDR3 is 14 residues long. The CDR3 DNA is TGTGTCAGCACCTCTCGGGGTCCTGGCTATGGCTACACCTTC. Translated: CVSTSRGPGYGYTF.

The rearrangement links TRBV6-5 to TRBJ1-2, with 8 bases that match TRBD1. Germline V gene sequence: CDR1 MNHEY, CDR2 SVGAGI. V shed 1 base and J 8 bases; nucleotides not matched to a gene: 6. The CDR3 loop spans 14 amino acids. CDR3 in DNA: TGTGCCAGCAGTTACTTTCAGGGGGCGCCGGGCTACACCTTC. It codes for CASSYFQGAPGYTF.

This clone appeared a single time. The chain combines TRBV9 with TRBJ1-5; perhaps TRBD1 as D (5 bases). In germline, CDR1 is SGDLS, CDR2 YYNGEE. The V and J ends lost 4 bases and 9 bases respectively, with 17 bases between them. The length of the CDR3 is 14 residues. The CDR3 nucleotides read TGTGCCAGCAGCCCTTTGACTAGGGGCCCGCCCCAGCATTTT. This gives the protein CASSPLTRGPPQHF.

The chain carries TRBV7-8 and TRBJ2-3; 7 bases agree with TRBD1. Germline V gene data show CDR1 as SGHVS and CDR2 as FQNEAQ. The CDR3 is made up of 15 amino acids. The trim removed 3 bases at V and 1 base at J, leaving 4 bases unmatched. The CDR3 spells CASSFRDSRTDTQYF. CDR3 nucleotides: TGTGCCAGCAGCTTCCGGGACAGCCGCACAGATACGCAGTATTTT.

V usage is TRBV5-1 and J usage is TRBJ2-7; 7 bases agree with TRBD1. Germline CDR1 is SGHRS and CDR2 is YFSETQ. CDR3 length equals 14 residues. V trimming: 7 bases; J trimming: 2 bases; junction bases outside the gene matches: 9. CDR3 sequence (DNA): TGCGCCAGCTCCCCGAGACAGGGCCCCTACGAGCAGTACTTC. Residues: CASSPRQGPYEQYF.

The CDR3 region has the DNA TGTGCCAGCAGCTACTCCGGGACAGGGGGCTATGGCTACACCTTC. Its protein product is CASSYSGTGGYGYTF. The chain links TRBV3-1 (or the pseudogene TRBV3-2) to TRBJ1-2, with 11 bases that match TRBD1. The CDR3 is 15 amino acids. Germline V gene sequence: CDR1 LGHDT, CDR2 YNNKEL (reference sequence). V gave up 5 bases and J gave up 4 bases; unmatched junction bases: 6.

This sequence joins TRBV3-1 (or the pseudogene TRBV3-2) and TRBJ2-1; 9 bases agree with TRBD1. With 0 bases clipped from V and 8 bases from J, the junction kept 8 bases outside the gene matches. This CDR3 spans 16 amino acids. The germline gives CDR1 LGHDT, CDR2 YNNKEL (reference sequence). The CDR3 nucleotides are TGTGCCAGCAGCCAAGAAGGACAGGGGTTAGGCGATGAGCAGTTCTTC. This translates into CASSQEGQGLGDEQFF.

The genes are TRBV13 and TRBJ2-5, with D perhaps TRBD2 (7 bases). This CDR3 has 16 amino acids. V lost 2 bases, J lost 5 bases, and 18 bases lay in between. Germline V gives CDR1 PRHDT, CDR2 FYEKMQ (reference sequence). The CDR3: CASSLNYRGAGETQYF. In DNA, the CDR3 is TGTGCCAGCAGCTTAAATTACCGGGGGGCAGGGGAGACCCAGTACTTC. Complete variable domain (other parts from reference TRBV13 and TRBJ2-5): AAGVIQSPRHLIKEKRETATLKCYPIPRHDTVYWYQQGPGQDPQFLISFYEKMQSDKGSIPDRFSAQQFSDYHSELNMSSLELGDSALYFCASSLNYRGAGETQYFGPGTRLLVL.

The chain links TRBV19 to TRBJ2-3, with a possible D match to TRBD1 (5 bases). Germline V CDR1 and CDR2: LNHDA, SQIVND (reference sequence). V lost 3 bases and J 5 bases, leaving 12 bases between the germline ends. The CDR3 runs 14 residues. The CDR3, as DNA: TGTGCCAGTAGTATGGACATAATGAGAGATACGCAGTATTTT. Translation gives CASSMDIMRDTQYF.

V usage is TRBV19 and J usage is TRBJ1-5; no firm D call. The length of the CDR3 is 12 residues. Deletions cut 10 bases from V and 6 bases from J, with 13 bases between. Germline-derived CDR1 and CDR2 are LNHDA and SQIVND (reference sequence). CDR3 residues: CATYHEGQPQHF. CDR3 coding DNA: TGTGCCACGTACCACGAGGGTCAGCCCCAGCATTTT.

The chain couples TRBV6-4 to TRBJ2-7; 10 bases agree with TRBD2. The germline V gene has CDR1 MRHNA and CDR2 SNTAGT. V gave up 6 bases and J gave up 3 bases; unmatched junction bases: 2. The CDR3 spans 13 residues. CDR3 loop: CASSQREGYEQYF. The CDR3, as DNA: TGTGCCAGCAGCCAGCGGGAGGGCTACGAGCAGTACTTC.

The rearrangement uses TRBV7-2 and TRBJ2-1; 8 nucleotides align to TRBD2. The CDR3 is 15 amino acids. CDR1 is SGHTA and CDR2 is FQGNSA in the germline V gene. The V gene end was trimmed by 4 bases and the J gene end by 0 bases; junction bases not matched to a gene: 2. The DNA for the CDR3 is TGTGCCAGCAGCTCGGGACTAGACTCCTACAATGAGCAGTTCTTC. Translated, it gives CASSSGLDSYNEQFF.

The chain links TRBV11-1 to TRBJ1-1; D is unresolved. Trimming took off 1 base at V and 5 bases at J, with 11 bases between the two ends. The CDR3 extends over 14 amino acids. Germline V lookup: CDR1 SGHAT, CDR2 FQDESV (reference sequence). CDR3: CASSLGGLRTEAFF. CDR3 in DNA: TGTGCCAGCAGCTTAGGTGGGTTGAGGACTGAAGCTTTCTTT.

The chain has TRBV28 and TRBJ1-1; D call uncertain. Germline values: CDR1 MDHEN, CDR2 SYDVKM. V gave up 3 bases and J gave up 5 bases, with 7 bases separating them. There are 12 residues in the CDR3. The CDR3 loop is CASSLEHTEAFF. The CDR3 region has the DNA TGTGCCAGCAGTTTGGAGCATACTGAAGCTTTCTTT.

This clone appeared a few times. The J gene is TRBJ2-5, the V gene TRBV7-9; weak D call: TRBD2 (7 bases). The CDR3 contains 13 residues. Per germline, CDR1 SEHNR and CDR2 FQNEAQ (reference sequence). Deletions cut 5 bases from V and 4 bases from J, with 11 bases between. CDR3 sequence reads: CASSPRGAETQYF. DNA of the CDR3: TGTGCCAGCAGCCCCCGGGGGGCAGAGACCCAGTACTTC.

V and J are TRBV7-3 and TRBJ2-1; 9 nucleotides agree with TRBD2. Trimming at V came to 0 bases and at J to 6 bases, leaving 6 bases not matched to a gene. Germline loops: CDR1 SGHTA, CDR2 FQGTGA. The CDR3 consists of 16 residues. CDR3 sequence: CASSLTSGGYINEQFF. The CDR3 region has the DNA TGTGCCAGCAGCTTAACTAGCGGGGGATATATCAATGAGCAGTTCTTC.

V usage is TRBV28 and J usage is TRBJ2-7; 7 bases agree with TRBD1. Germline CDR1 is MDHEN and CDR2 is SYDVKM. The V gene end was trimmed by 3 bases and the J gene end by 2 bases; junction bases not matched to a gene: 16. This CDR3 is 18 amino acids long. The CDR3 bases are TGTGCCAGCAGTTTGCCCAGAGTCTCTACAGGGGTGACCTACGAGCAGTACTTC. Amino acid sequence: CASSLPRVSTGVTYEQYF.

This chain joins TRBV7-9 and TRBJ2-7; 12 nucleotides match TRBD1. The CDR3 spans 16 residues. With 3 bases clipped from V and 3 bases from J, the junction kept 6 bases outside the gene matches. Looked up from germline, CDR1 is SEHNR and CDR2 is FQNEAQ (reference sequence). The CDR3: CASSFGGTGGGYEQYF. The CDR3 DNA is TGTGCCAGCAGCTTCGGCGGGACAGGGGGCGGCTACGAGCAGTACTTC.

CDR3 region: CASQDSGGELFF. CDR3 DNA: TGTGCCTCCCAGGACTCGGGCGGGGAGCTGTTTTTT. J is TRBJ2-2 and V is TRBV2, with D possibly being TRBD2 (5 bases). V was pared by 11 bases and J by 7 bases, with 14 bases between. CDR1 is SNHLY, CDR2 FYNNEI, per germline. The CDR3 extends over 12 amino acids.

V and J are TRBV18 and TRBJ2-1, with TRBD2 matching 12 bases. Trimming took 5 bases from V and 6 from J; bases not matched to a gene: 17. Germline V gene data show CDR1 as KGHSH and CDR2 as LQKENI. The CDR3 has 19 residues. The CDR3, as DNA: TGTGCCAGCTCATCCCGACTAGCGGGAGACGCGGCGGTTCCCAATGAGCAGTTCTTC. Protein sequence: CASSSRLAGDAAVPNEQFF.